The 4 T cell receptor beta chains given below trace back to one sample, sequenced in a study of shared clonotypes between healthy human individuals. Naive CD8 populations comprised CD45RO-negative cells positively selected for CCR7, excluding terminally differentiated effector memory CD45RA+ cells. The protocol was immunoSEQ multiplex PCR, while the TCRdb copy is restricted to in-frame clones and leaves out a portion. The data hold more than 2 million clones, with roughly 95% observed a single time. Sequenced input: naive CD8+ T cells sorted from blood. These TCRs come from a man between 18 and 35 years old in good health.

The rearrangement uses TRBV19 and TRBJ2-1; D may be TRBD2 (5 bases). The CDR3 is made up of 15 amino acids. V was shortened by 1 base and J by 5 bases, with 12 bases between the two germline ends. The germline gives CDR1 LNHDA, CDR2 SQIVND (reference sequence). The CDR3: CASSIGGMRDNEQFF. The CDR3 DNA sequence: TGTGCCAGTAGTATAGGAGGGATGAGGGACAATGAGCAGTTCTTC.

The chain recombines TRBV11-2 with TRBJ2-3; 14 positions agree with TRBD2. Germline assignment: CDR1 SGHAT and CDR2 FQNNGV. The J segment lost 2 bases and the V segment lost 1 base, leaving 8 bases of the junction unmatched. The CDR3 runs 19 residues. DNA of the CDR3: TGTGCCAGCAGCTTAGGGCGACTAGCGGGAGGGTCACACACAGATACGCAGTATTTT. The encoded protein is CASSLGRLAGGSHTDTQYF.

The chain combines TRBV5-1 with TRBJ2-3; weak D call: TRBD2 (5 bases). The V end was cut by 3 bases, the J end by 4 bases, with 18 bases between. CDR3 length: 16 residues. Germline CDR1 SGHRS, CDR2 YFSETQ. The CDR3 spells CASSSPQGRAPDTQYF. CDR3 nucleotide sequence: TGCGCCAGCAGCTCCCCACAAGGGAGAGCCCCAGATACGCAGTATTTT.

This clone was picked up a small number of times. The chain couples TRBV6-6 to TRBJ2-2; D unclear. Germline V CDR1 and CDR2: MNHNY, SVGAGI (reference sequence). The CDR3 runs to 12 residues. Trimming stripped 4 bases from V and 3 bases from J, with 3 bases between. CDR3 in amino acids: CASSLDTGELFF. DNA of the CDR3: TGTGCCAGCAGTTTGGACACCGGGGAGCTGTTTTTT.